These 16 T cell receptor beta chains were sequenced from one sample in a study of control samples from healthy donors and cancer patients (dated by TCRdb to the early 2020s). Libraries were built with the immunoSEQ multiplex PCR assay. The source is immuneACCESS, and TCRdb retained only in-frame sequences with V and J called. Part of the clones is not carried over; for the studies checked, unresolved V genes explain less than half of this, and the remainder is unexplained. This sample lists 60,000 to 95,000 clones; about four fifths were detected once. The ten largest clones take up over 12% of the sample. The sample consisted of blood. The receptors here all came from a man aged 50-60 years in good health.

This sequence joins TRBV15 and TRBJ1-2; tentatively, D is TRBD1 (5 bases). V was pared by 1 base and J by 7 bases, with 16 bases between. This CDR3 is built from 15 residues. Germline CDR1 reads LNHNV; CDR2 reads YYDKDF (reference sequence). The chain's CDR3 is CATSRGGTGGSGYTF. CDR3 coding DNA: TGTGCCACCAGCAGAGGGGGGACTGGCGGGAGTGGCTACACCTTC. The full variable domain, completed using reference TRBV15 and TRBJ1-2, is DAMVIQNPRYQVTQFGKPVTLSCSQTLNHNVMYWYQQKSSQAPKLLFHYYDKDFNNEADTPDNFQSRRPNTSFCFLDIRSPGLGDTAMYLCATSRGGTGGSGYTFGSGTRLTVV.

The CDR3 is CASSPPGRGATNEKLFF. CDR3 DNA sequence: TGTGCCAGCTCACCACCTGGTCGGGGAGCAACTAATGAAAAACTGTTTTTT. The chain has TRBV18 and TRBJ1-4; D gene unclear. CDR3 length: 17 amino acids. The V gene lost 0 bases and the J gene lost 0 bases, with 11 bases spanning the gap. The germline CDR1 and CDR2 sequences are KGHSH and LQKENI.

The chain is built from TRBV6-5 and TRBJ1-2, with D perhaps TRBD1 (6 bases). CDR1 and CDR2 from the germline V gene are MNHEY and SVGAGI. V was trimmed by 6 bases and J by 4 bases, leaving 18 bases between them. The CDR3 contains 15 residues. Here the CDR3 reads CASSRTGPQGYGYTF. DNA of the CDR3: TGTGCCAGCAGCCGAACAGGGCCCCAGGGCTATGGCTACACCTTC.

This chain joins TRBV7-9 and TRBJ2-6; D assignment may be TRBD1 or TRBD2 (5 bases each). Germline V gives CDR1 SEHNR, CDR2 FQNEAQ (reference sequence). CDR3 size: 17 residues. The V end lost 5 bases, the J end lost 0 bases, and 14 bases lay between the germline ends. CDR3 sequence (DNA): TGTGCCAGCAGCCCGCCGGGGCTGAGCTCTGGGGCCAACGTCCTGACTTTC. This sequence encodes CASSPPGLSSGANVLTF.

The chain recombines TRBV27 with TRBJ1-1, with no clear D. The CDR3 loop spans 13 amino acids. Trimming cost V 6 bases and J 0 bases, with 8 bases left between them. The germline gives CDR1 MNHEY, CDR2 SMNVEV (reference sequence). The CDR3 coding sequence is TGTGCCAGCAGAGCAGTCGTGAACACTGAAGCTTTCTTT. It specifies CASRAVVNTEAFF.

CDR3 protein: CASSQEGVYNEQFF. For the CDR3, the DNA is TGCGCCAGCAGCCAAGAAGGGGTCTACAATGAGCAGTTCTTC. The rearrangement joins TRBV4-3 to TRBJ2-1, with a weak D call TRBD1 (5 bases). The CDR3 totals 14 residues. The V and J ends lost 0 bases and 3 bases respectively, with 6 bases between them. Germline lookup yields CDR1 LGHNA and CDR2 YSLEER.

The DNA for the CDR3 is TGCGCCAGCAGCTTTTCCGGGACTAGCGGGGTGGGTTCCCACAATGAGCAGTTCTTC. It translates to CASSFSGTSGVGSHNEQFF. The chain combines TRBV4-1 with TRBJ2-1, with TRBD2 matching 13 bases. J was trimmed by 5 bases and V by 5 bases; bases with no gene match: 15. The CDR3 totals 19 residues. Germline lookup yields CDR1 MGHRA and CDR2 YSYEKL.

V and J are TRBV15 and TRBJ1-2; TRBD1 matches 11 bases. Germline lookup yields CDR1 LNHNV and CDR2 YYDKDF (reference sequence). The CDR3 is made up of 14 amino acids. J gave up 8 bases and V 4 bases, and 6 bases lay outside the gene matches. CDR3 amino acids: CATSTDRGLGGYTF. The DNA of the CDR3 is TGTGCCACCAGCACGGACAGGGGGCTGGGGGGCTACACCTTC.

CDR3 loop: CASSPGTEAFF. CDR3 sequence (DNA): TGTGCCAGCTCACCAGGCACTGAAGCTTTCTTT. The rearrangement links TRBV18 to TRBJ1-1, with no clear D. There are 11 residues in the CDR3. The germline V and J ends were trimmed by 2 bases and 4 bases, with 2 bases remaining between them. Per the germline V gene, CDR1 is KGHSH and CDR2 is LQKENI.

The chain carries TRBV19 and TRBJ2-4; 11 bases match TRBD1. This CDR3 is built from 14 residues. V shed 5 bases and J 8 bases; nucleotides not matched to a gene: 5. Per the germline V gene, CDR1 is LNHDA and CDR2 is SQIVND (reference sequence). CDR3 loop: CASSLGQGVDIQYF. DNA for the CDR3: TGTGCCAGTAGTTTGGGACAGGGGGTCGACATTCAGTACTTC.

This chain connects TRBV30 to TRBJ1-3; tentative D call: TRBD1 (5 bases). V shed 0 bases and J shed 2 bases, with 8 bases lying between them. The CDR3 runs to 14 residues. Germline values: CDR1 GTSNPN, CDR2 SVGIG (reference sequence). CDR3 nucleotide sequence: TGTGCCTGGAGTGTGGGGGTTGCTGGAAACACCATATATTTT. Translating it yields CAWSVGVAGNTIYF.

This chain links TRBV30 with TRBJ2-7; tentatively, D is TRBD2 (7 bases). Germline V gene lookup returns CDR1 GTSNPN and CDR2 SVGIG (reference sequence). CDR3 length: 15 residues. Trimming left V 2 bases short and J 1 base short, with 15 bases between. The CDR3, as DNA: TGTGCCTGGAGTTACTCCGGGGGGCTATCCTACGAGCAGTACTTC. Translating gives CAWSYSGGLSYEQYF.

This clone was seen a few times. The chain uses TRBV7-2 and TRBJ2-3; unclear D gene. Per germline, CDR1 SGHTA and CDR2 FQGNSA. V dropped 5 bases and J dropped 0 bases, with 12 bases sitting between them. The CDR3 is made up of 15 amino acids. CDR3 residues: CASSIYSTSTDTQYF. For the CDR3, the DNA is TGTGCCAGCAGCATCTATTCGACTAGCACAGATACGCAGTATTTT.

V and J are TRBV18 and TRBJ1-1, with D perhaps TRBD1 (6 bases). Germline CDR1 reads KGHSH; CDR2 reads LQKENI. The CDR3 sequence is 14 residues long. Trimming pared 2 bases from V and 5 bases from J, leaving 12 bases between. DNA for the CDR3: TGTGCCAGCTCACCATCAGGGGAAGGAACTGAAGCTTTCTTT. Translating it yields CASSPSGEGTEAFF.

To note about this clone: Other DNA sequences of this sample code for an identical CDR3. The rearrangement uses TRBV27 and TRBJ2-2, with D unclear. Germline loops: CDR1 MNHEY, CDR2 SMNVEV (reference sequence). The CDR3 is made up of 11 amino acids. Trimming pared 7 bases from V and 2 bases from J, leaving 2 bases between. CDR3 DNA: TGTGCCAGCACTAACACCGGGGAGCTGTTTTTT. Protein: CASTNTGELFF.

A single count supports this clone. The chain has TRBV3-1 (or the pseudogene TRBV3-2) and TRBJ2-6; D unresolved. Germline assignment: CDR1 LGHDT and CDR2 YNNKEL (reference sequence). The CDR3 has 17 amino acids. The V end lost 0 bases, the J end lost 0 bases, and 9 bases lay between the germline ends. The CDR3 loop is CASSQDVESSGANVLTF. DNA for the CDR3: TGTGCCAGCAGCCAAGATGTGGAGTCCTCTGGGGCCAACGTCCTGACTTTC.